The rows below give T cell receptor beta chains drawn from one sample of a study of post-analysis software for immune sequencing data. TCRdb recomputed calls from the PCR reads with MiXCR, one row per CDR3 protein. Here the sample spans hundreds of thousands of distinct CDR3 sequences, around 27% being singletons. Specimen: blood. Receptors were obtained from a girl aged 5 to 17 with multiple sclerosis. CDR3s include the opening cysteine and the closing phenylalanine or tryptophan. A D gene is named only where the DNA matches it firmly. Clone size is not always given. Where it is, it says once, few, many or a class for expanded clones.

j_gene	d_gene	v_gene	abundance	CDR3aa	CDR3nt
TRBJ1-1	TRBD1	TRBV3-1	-	CASSRKPGQGATEAFF	TGTGCCAGCAGTCGTAAACCGGGACAGGGGGCCACTGAAGCTTTCTTT
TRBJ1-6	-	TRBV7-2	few	CASSLEPAASPLHF	TGTGCCAGCAGCTTAGAACCGGCCGCTTCACCCCTCCACTTT
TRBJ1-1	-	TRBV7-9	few	CASSLGVADLEAFF	TGTGCCAGCAGCCTGGGAGTAGCCGATCTTGAAGCTTTCTTT
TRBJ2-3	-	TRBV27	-	CASSGLGFTDTQYF	TGTGCCAGCAGCGGATTGGGCTTCACAGATACGCAGTATTTT
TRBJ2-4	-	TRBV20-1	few	CSAGDPPGASNIQYF	TGCAGTGCTGGGGACCCCCCGGGAGCCTCGAACATTCAGTACTTC
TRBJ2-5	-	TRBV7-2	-	CASSFGLGETQYF	TGTGCCAGCAGCTTCGGACTCGGGGAGACCCAGTACTTC
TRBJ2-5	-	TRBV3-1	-	CASSQVLRSPETQYF	TGTGCCAGCAGCCAAGTCCTCCGGTCCCCCGAGACCCAGTACTTC
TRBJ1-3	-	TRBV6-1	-	CASGSGGNTIYF	TGTGCCAGCGGAAGTGGTGGAAACACCATATATTTT
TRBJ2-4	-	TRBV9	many	CASSRDPSGENIQYF	TGTGCCAGCAGCCGGGACCCTTCTGGGGAAAACATTCAGTACTTC
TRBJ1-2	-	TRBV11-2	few	CASSSVGYGYTF	TGTGCCAGCAGCTCAGTCGGCTATGGCTACACCTTC
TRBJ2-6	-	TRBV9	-	CASRSRDEESGANVLTF	TGTGCCAGCAGAAGTAGGGATGAAGAATCTGGGGCCAACGTCCTGACTTTC
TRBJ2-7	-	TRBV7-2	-	CTSRDGASYEQYF	TGTACCAGCAGGGACGGTGCCTCCTACGAGCAGTACTTC
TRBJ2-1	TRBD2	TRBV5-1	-	CASSLGSGLMFF	TGCGCCAGCAGCTTGGGTAGCGGGTTGATGTTCTTC
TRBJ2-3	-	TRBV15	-	CATRIWGTTDTQYF	TGTGCCACCAGGATATGGGGAACCACAGATACGCAGTATTTT
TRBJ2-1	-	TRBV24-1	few	CATSDLGLTLNEQFF	TGTGCCACCAGTGATTTGGGCCTGACACTCAATGAGCAGTTCTTC
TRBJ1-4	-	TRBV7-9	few	CASSLDIRKLFF	TGTGCCAGCAGCCTGGACATTCGGAAACTGTTTTTT
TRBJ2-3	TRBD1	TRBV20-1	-	CSARGQGYSDTQYF	TGCAGTGCTCGGGGACAGGGGTATTCAGATACGCAGTATTTT